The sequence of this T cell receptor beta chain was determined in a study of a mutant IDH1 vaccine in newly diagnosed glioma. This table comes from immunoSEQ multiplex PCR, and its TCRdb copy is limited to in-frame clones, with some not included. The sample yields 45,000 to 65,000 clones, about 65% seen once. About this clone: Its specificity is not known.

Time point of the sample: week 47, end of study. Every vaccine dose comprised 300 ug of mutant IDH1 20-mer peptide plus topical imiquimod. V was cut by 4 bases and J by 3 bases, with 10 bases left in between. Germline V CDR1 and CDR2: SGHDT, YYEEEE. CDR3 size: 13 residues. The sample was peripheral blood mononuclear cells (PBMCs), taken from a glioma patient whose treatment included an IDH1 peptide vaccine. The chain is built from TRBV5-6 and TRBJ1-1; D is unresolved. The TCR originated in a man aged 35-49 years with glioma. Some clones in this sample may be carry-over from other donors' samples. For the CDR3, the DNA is TGTGCCAGCAGCCCGTGGTCCCACACTGAAGCTTTCTTT. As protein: CASSPWSHTEAFF.